The entry that follows covers one T cell receptor beta chain sequence. The data originate from a study of technical replicates of blood from a handful of donors. This CDR3 is 16 amino acids long. The ends were cut back, 1 base at V and 0 bases at J, with 13 bases in the middle. Germline CDR1 LGHNA, CDR2 YNFKEQ. Measured with immunoSEQ multiplex PCR; TCRdb has only the in-frame clones, and not every one. The sample includes 100,000 or so clones, 96% seen only once; the top ten take approximately 0.2%. Sequencing was carried out using T cells isolated from PBMCs. The source is a human donor in good health. J is TRBJ2-7 and V is TRBV4-2; no clear D. Written as DNA, the CDR3 is TGTGCCAGCAGCCAAGGTGCTCAGGAAAGCTCCTACGAGCAGTACTTC. Translated, it gives CASSQGAQESSYEQYF.